These 5 T cell receptor beta chains were all obtained from the same sample, sequenced in a study of CD8 T cells in Susac syndrome. RNA in amounts of roughly 0.5 to 1 ug was reverse transcribed with random hexamers. In TCRdb, the immunoSEQ multiplex PCR reads were re-called with MiXCR into one record per CDR3 protein. The sample carries some 300,000 distinct CDR3 sequences, 65% to 90% recorded once. The sequencing input was CD8+ T cells from PBMCs. The receptors shown here come from a human donor with multiple sclerosis.

This chain connects TRBV4-1 to TRBJ2-3, with 13 bases that match TRBD2. The germline V gene has CDR1 MGHRA and CDR2 YSYEKL. This CDR3 is 14 amino acids long. Trimming at V came to 8 bases and at J to 5 bases, leaving 4 bases not matched to a gene. The CDR3 DNA sequence: TGCGCCAGCGGGACTAGCGGGAATATAGATACGCAGTATTTT. This sequence encodes CASGTSGNIDTQYF.

This chain uses TRBV27 with TRBJ1-4, with 7 positions matching TRBD1. This CDR3 has 14 amino acids. V was pared by 2 bases and J by 6 bases, with 3 bases of the junction left unmatched. Germline V gives CDR1 MNHEY, CDR2 SMNVEV (reference sequence). CDR3 DNA sequence: TGTGCCAGCAGTTTACGAGGGGGCTATGAAAAACTGTTTTTT. Translating gives CASSLRGGYEKLFF.

The rearrangement joins TRBV6-5 to TRBJ1-1; D is uncertain. V lost 1 base and J lost 5, with 11 bases in between. Germline values: CDR1 MNHEY, CDR2 SVGAGI. The CDR3 covers 14 residues. CDR3 in amino acids: CASSYYGSRTEAFF. The CDR3 region has the DNA TGTGCCAGCAGTTACTATGGCAGCAGGACTGAAGCTTTCTTT.

The chain carries TRBV4-1 and TRBJ2-3; D gene unclear. Germline CDR1 reads MGHRA; CDR2 reads YSYEKL. The CDR3 sequence is 15 residues long. V dropped 2 bases and J dropped 0 bases, with 9 bases sitting between them. CDR3 in amino acids: CASSQQYPSTDTQYF. For the CDR3, the DNA is TGCGCCAGCAGCCAACAATATCCTAGCACAGATACGCAGTATTTT.

The rearrangement uses TRBV6-5 and TRBJ2-7, with a possible D match to TRBD1 (5 bases). Germline V gene data show CDR1 as MNHEY and CDR2 as SVGAGI. This CDR3 contains 15 residues. V gave up 0 bases and J gave up 4 bases, with 13 bases separating them. The CDR3 here is CASSYSTRAFYEQYF. The CDR3 DNA sequence: TGTGCCAGCAGTTACTCGACCAGGGCGTTTTACGAGCAGTACTTC.